This TCR beta chain comes out of a study of blood T cells in healthy people across ages (dated by TCRdb to the mid-2010s). Regarding the complete study: In model experiments, roughly one uniquely barcoded TCR beta cDNA molecule per two T cells was captured by template switching. To track age-related changes in TCR beta repertoire diversity, the study relied on deep sequencing normalized with unique cDNA molecular identifiers. The donors were split into four age groups: young (average 16 years), middle-aged (over 35), aged (more than 60) and long-lived (roughly 88). To avoid experimental bias, donors of different ages were spread randomly across the sequencing lanes. The study analyzed two additional independent replicas of 1 million unique cDNA reads from the same blood draw for two donors, one aged 18 to 29 and one aged 80 or older. Overall results and qualifications from the work: There was a strong correlation between observed TCR beta diversity and the percentage of naive T cells measured by flow cytometry. Compared with the aged group, the long-lived group had more naive CD4+ T cells, fewer expanded clones and increased TCR diversity, a pattern suggesting age selection. Because donor CMV infection status was unknown, age-related changes in expanded clonotypes were potentially confounded. Estimates of total diversity from one million sequenced T cells were regarded as lower bounds and underestimates. As age increased, observed TCR beta diversity per million T cells dropped in a roughly linear way, and a significant reduction was already evident by age roughly 40. Conclusive comparison of naive and antigen-experienced compartments was prevented by the profiling of bulk unsorted PBMCs.

Systemically healthy Caucasian individuals from Russia, some 40 in total and aged about 6 to 90 years, were included as donors. Each donor gave roughly 9.5 milliliters of peripheral blood, collected into EDTA-treated Vacutainer tubes. PBMCs were isolated by Ficoll-Paque density-gradient centrifugation, with at least 6 million obtained per sample. Total RNA, at least 6 micrograms per sample, was extracted from PBMCs with Trizol reagent. Naive CD45RAhigh/CD27high T cell percentages were measured by flow cytometry on a PBMC aliquot from every donor. The method behind the library was 5' RACE. These reads were obtained on an Illumina HiSeq 2500. A second roughly 7 to 12 cycle PCR used a sample-barcoded 5' primer and a J-beta primer mix. Each TCR beta cDNA molecule received a unique molecular identifier from a template-switch 5' adaptor carrying 12 random nucleotides. Each sample yielded at least 3 million CDR3-containing paired-end reads. The Mint cDNA synthesis kit, primed by a TRBC-specific oligonucleotide, was used to synthesize first-strand cDNA from all RNA. After uracil-DNA glycosylase treatment, a first 18-cycle PCR used universal primers M1SS and BC2_uni_R on all cDNA. Under the source paper's analysis protocol: For normalization, 1 million high-quality reads were randomly selected from each sample, with every read carrying a distinct molecular identifier. Instead of being binned into consensus sequences, reads that shared molecular identifiers were thrown out. MiTCR, run with a Q25 quality threshold and the strictest error-elimination algorithm, handled CDR3 identification, clonotype clustering and error correction. A nonparametric unseen species model with Euler transformation was used to estimate lower-bound total TCR beta diversity. The public reads were run again by TCRdb, first through fastp at Q25 and then through MiXCR, and only productive beta chains were kept. Rows with a matching CDR3 protein are joined into one entry that keeps the most common DNA and genes. The V and J calls were determined by TCRdb, not by the authors. Present in this sample are 1.5 million to 2 million distinct CDR3 sequences, roughly 52% of which were seen just once. The ten largest clones capture approximately 2.1% of the sample.

As for this clonotype: Its target antigen remains unknown. Base quality data are lacking; no much larger clone is found one base away.

Sequences KGHDR (CDR1) and SFDVKD (CDR2) are obtained from the germline V gene. The CDR3 covers 15 residues, taking in both the cysteine and the phenylalanine. Only the CDR3 DNA is retained, 45 bases long and in frame from the first base. The germline ends are 11 bases apart after V is trimmed by 4 bases and J by 2 bases. The source is a middle-aged woman in good health. The V gene is TRBV24-1 and the J gene is TRBJ2-1; the D gene is unclear. Sequenced sample: blood. The nucleotide sequence reads TGTGCCACCAGTGACCCGACAAGGACCTACAATGAGCAGTTCTTC. It translates as CATSDPTRTYNEQFF.